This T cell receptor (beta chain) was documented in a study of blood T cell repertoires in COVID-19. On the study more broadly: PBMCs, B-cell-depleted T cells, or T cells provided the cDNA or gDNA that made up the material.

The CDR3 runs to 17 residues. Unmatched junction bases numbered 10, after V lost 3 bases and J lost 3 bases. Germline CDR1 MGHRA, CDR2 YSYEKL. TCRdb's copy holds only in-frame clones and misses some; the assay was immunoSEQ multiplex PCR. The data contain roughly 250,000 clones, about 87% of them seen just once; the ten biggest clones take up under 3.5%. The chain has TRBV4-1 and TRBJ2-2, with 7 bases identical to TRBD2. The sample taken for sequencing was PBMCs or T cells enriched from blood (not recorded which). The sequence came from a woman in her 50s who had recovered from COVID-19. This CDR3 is CASSQGRAGVYTGELFF. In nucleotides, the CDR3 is TGCGCCAGCAGCCAGGGGCGGGCGGGAGTTTACACCGGGGAGCTGTTTTTT.